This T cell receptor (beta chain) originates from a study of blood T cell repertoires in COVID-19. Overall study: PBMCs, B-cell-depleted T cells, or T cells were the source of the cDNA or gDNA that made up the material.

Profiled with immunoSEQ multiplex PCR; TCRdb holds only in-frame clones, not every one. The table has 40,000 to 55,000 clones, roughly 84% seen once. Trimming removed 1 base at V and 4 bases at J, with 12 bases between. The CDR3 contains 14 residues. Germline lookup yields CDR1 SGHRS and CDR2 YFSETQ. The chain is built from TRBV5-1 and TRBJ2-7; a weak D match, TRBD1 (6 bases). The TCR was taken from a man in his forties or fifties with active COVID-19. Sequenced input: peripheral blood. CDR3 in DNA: TGCGCCAGCAGCTTGCGAGGGGGAACGTACGAGCAGTACTTC. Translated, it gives CASSLRGGTYEQYF.